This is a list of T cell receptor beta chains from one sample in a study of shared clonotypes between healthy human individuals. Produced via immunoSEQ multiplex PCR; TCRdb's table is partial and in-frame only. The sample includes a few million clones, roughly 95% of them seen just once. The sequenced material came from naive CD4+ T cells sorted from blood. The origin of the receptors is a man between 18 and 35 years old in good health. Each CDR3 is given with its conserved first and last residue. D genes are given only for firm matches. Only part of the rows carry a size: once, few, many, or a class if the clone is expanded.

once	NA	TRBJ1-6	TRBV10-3	TGTGCCATCAGTGAGGGGAGCTATAATTCACCCCTCCACTTT	CAISEGSYNSPLHF
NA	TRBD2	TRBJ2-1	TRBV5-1	TGCGCCAGCAGCCAGTCGGGGCTAGCGGGCCTCAATGAGCAGTTCTTC	CASSQSGLAGLNEQFF
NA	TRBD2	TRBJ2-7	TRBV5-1	TGCGCCAGCAGCCAGACTAGCGGCTACGAGCAGTACTTC	CASSQTSGYEQYF
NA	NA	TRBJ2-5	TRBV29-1	TGCAGCGTGGAACAGCTCCAAGAGACCCAGTACTTC	CSVEQLQETQYF
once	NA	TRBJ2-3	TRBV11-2	TGTGCCAGCAGCTTTGACACAGCCGGAGATACGCAGTATTTT	CASSFDTAGDTQYF
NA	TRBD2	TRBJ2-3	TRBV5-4	TGTGCCAGCAGCCTAGGACTAGCGGGAGAGGTGGGCACAGATACGCAGTATTTT	CASSLGLAGEVGTDTQYF
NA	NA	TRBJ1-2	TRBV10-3	TGTGCCATCAGTGAGTCCAGCCAGGGCTATGGCTACACCTTC	CAISESSQGYGYTF
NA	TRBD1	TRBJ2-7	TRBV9	TGTGCCAGCAGCGCCTCCGGGACAGGGGTCGAGCAGTACTTC	CASSASGTGVEQYF
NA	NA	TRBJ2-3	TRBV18	TGTGCCAGCTCACCCCTACGAGATACGCAGTATTTT	CASSPLRDTQYF
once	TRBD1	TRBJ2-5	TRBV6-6	TGTGCCAGCAGACTGGGACAGCAAGAGACCCAGTACTTC	CASRLGQQETQYF
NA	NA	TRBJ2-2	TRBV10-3	TGTGCCATCAGTGATAATGGTGCCGGGGAGCTGTTTTTT	CAISDNGAGELFF
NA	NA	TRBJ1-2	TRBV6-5	TGTGCCAGCAGTTACGGGGGGACAAACTATGGCTACACCTTC	CASSYGGTNYGYTF
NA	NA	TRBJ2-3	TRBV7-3	TGTGCCAGCAGCTTGGGACGGGCTCTATACACAGATACGCAGTATTTT	CASSLGRALYTDTQYF
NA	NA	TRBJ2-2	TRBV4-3	TGCGCCAGCAGCCACGACAGGACCAACACCGGGGAGCTGTTTTTT	CASSHDRTNTGELFF
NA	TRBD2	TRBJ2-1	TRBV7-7	TGTGCTAGCAGCTCGGGACTAGCGGGATTTGGTGAGCAGTTCTTC	CASSSGLAGFGEQFF
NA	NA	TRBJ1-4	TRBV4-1	TGCGCCAGCTCTAATGAGGGCAGGGCCGGGGAAAAACTGTTTTTT	CASSNEGRAGEKLFF
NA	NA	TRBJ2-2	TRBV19	TGTGCCAGTAGTATCGGGCAGGGAAGGTACACCGGGGAGCTGTTTTTT	CASSIGQGRYTGELFF
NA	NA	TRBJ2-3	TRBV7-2	TGTGCCAGCAGCTTAGAAGGCGGAATCACAGATACGCAGTATTTT	CASSLEGGITDTQYF
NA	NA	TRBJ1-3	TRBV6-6	TGTGCCAGCGCGGGCTCTGGAAACACCATATATTTT	CASAGSGNTIYF
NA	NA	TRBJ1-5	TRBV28	TGTGCCAGCAAGGGGCTTAGCAATCAGCCCCAGCATTTT	CASKGLSNQPQHF
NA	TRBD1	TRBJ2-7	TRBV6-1	TGTGCCAGCAGCACCAGGACAGGGTCCTACGAGCAGTACTTC	CASSTRTGSYEQYF
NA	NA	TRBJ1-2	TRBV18	TGTGCCAGCTCACCACGCAGGGAGGGGAGCGGCTACACCTTC	CASSPRREGSGYTF
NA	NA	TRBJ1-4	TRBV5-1	TGCGCCAGCAGTTTTAGGACACCCATCAATGAAAAACTGTTTTTT	CASSFRTPINEKLFF
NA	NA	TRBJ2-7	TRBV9	TGTGCCAGCAGCGTTGGGGCCTCCTACGAGCAGTACTTC	CASSVGASYEQYF
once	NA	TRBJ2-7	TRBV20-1	TGCAGTGCTCTGGAGAACAGGCAGTACTTC	CSALENRQYF
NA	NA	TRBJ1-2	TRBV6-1	TGTGCCAGCAGAGACAGACACTATGGCTACACCTTC	CASRDRHYGYTF
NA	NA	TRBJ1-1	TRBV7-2	TGTGCCAGCAGCTTAGAAGGGTGGACTGAAGCTTTCTTT	CASSLEGWTEAFF
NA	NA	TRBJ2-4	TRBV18	TGTGCCAGCTCACCACCGAGTGTAAACATTCAGTACTTC	CASSPPSVNIQYF
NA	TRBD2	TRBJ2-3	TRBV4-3	TGCGCCAGCAGCCGCCTCCCGGGACTAGCGGCCGGAGGGGCAGATACGCAGTATTTT	CASSRLPGLAAGGADTQYF
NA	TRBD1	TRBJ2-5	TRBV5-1	TGCGCCAGCAGCTCTGATAGGGGGCAGGAGACCCAGTACTTC	CASSSDRGQETQYF
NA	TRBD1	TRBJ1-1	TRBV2	TGTGCCAGTACGGGACAGACGAACACTGAAGCTTTCTTT	CASTGQTNTEAFF
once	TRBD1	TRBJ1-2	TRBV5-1	TGCGCCAGCAGCCCGACAGGGGAGAACTATGGCTACACCTTC	CASSPTGENYGYTF
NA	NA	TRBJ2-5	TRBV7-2	TGTGCCAGCAGCCTTCGGACAGGAGGGGAGACCCAGTACTTC	CASSLRTGGETQYF
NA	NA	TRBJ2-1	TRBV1	TGCACCAGCACCCCATTCGGGACTAGCGGGAATGAGCAGTTCTTC	CTSTPFGTSGNEQFF
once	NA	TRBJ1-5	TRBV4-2	TGTGCCAGCAGCCAAGATCCTGGAGGCAATCAGCCCCAGCATTTT	CASSQDPGGNQPQHF
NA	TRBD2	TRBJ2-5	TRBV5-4	TGTGCCAGCAGAAGGACTAGCGGACAAGAGACCCAGTACTTC	CASRRTSGQETQYF
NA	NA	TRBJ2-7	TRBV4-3	TGCGCCAGCAGCCAAAATCATCAGGAGTCCTACGAGCAGTACTTC	CASSQNHQESYEQYF
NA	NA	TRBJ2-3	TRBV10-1	TGCGCCAGCAGGGCACGGGCGACCGCGGATACGCAGTATTTT	CASRARATADTQYF
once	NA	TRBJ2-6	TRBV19	TGTGCCAGTAGTAGTACAGGAAGCTCTGGGGCCAACGTCCTGACTTTC	CASSSTGSSGANVLTF
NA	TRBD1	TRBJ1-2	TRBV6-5	TGTGCCAGCAGCCCGGGACAGGGAAGACGCTACACCTTC	CASSPGQGRRYTF
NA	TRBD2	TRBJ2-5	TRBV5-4	TGTGCCAGCAGCTTGCACGGACTAGCGGGGAGAGAGACCCAGTACTTC	CASSLHGLAGRETQYF
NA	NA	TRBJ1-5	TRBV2	TGTGCCAGCAGCGTTCCTGGATCCCAGCATTTT	CASSVPGSQHF
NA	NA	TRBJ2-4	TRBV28	TGTGCCAGCAGCAATCCGGGACCGATAGCCAAAAACATTCAGTACTTC	CASSNPGPIAKNIQYF
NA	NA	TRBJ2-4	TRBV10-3	TGTGCCATCAGTGAAGGTGGCACCTTAGCCAAAAACATTCAGTACTTC	CAISEGGTLAKNIQYF
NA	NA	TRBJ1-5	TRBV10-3	TGTGCCATCAGTGAGTCGAGTCCGGTTAGCAATCAGCCCCAGCATTTT	CAISESSPVSNQPQHF
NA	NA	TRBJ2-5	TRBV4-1	TGCGCCAGCAGCCTTGGGGGGTTGGAGACCCAGTACTTC	CASSLGGLETQYF
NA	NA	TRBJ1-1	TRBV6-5	TGTGCCAGCAGGGAACGGAGGGGTGGGGACACTGAAGCTTTCTTT	CASRERRGGDTEAFF
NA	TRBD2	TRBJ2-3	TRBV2	TGTGCCAGCAGTAGACTAGCGGGAGGCCAGGGCACAGATACGCAGTATTTT	CASSRLAGGQGTDTQYF
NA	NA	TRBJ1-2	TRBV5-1	TGCGCCAGCAGCTTCGGGGTAGGAACGAACTATGGCTACACCTTC	CASSFGVGTNYGYTF
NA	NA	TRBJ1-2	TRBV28	TGTGCCAGCAGTTTATCGCGGGGGGGTTCCAGGGCTAGCTACACCTTC	CASSLSRGGSRASYTF
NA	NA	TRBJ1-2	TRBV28	TGTGCCAGCAGCCTCCCACGGAATGGCTACACCTTC	CASSLPRNGYTF
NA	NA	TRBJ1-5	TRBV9	TGTGCCAGCAGCGTAGGGGGAGAGAACCAGCCCCAGCATTTT	CASSVGGENQPQHF
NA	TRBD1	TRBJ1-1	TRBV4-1	TGCGCCAGCAGCCTAAGCCGGGACAGGGTGGGGAACACTGAAGCTTTCTTT	CASSLSRDRVGNTEAFF
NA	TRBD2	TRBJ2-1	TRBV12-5	TGTGCTAGTGGTTTGGGGAGCGGGAGCTCCTACAATGAGCAGTTCTTC	CASGLGSGSSYNEQFF
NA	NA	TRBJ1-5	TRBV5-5	TGTGCCAGCAGCTTGGAGGGGATCGACAATCAGCCCCAGCATTTT	CASSLEGIDNQPQHF
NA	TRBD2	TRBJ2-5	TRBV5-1	TGCGCCAGCAGCCAAGGACTAGCGGGGGTATCCTGGGAGACCCAGTACTTC	CASSQGLAGVSWETQYF
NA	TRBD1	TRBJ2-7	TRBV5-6	TGTGCCAGCAGCTTGGTCGACAGGGGCCCCTACGAGCAGTACTTC	CASSLVDRGPYEQYF
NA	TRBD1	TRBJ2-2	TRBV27	TGTGCCAGCAGTTTAGAGGGGGCTAGCTGGCGGGAGCTGTTTTTT	CASSLEGASWRELFF
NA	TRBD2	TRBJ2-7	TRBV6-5	TGTGCCAGCTGCCGACTAGCGGGATCAGACGAGCAGTACTTC	CASCRLAGSDEQYF